This T cell receptor (beta chain) derives from a study of cytomegalovirus exposure and HLA in healthy donors. Whole-study results and caveats: Cytomegalovirus-associated TCR beta chains were listed, numbering approximately 150.

PCR primers comprised 60 Vbeta and 13 Jbeta primers. Sequencing was performed with immunoSEQ multiplex PCR; in TCRdb, only in-frame clones are kept and a portion is missing. The ten top clones account for approximately 1.6%, within a sample of 100,000 to 150,000 clones. V was cut by 5 bases and J by 0 bases, with 8 bases left in between. CDR1 SGHNT and CDR2 YYREEE come from the germline V gene (reference sequence). The CDR3 is made up of 13 amino acids. To note about this clone: Its target is unknown.

This receptor was taken from a man younger than 30 in good health and CMV-seronegative. Sequences were obtained from PBMCs. The chain has TRBV5-4 and TRBJ1-1; no reliable D call. This CDR3 is CASRLRVNTEAFF. In nucleotides, the CDR3 is TGTGCCAGCAGGCTGCGGGTGAACACTGAAGCTTTCTTT.